This T cell receptor (beta chain) was profiled in a study of blood T cells in healthy people across ages. Study results and limitations: Any changes in expanded clonotypes were possibly confounded, as donor CMV status remained unknown. Since the PBMCs were unsorted, naive and antigen-experienced cells could not be conclusively compared.

Sample-barcoded 5' priming and a J-beta primer mix drove a second PCR of roughly 7 to 11 cycles. TCRdb itself ran the 5' RACE reads through MiXCR, one entry per CDR3 protein. The table lists around 970,000 distinct CDR3 sequences, just over 50% of them singletons. This CDR3 has 17 amino acids. From germline, CDR1 is MGHRA and CDR2 YSYEKL. Unmatched junction bases numbered 8, after V lost 1 base and J lost 3 bases. This clonotype has a single count. As yet, its antigen is unknown. The material sequenced was blood. This rearrangement joins TRBV4-1 to TRBJ2-3; 9 bases agree with TRBD2. The sequence was obtained from a woman aged 60-75 years in good health. The CDR3 loop is CASSQVGTSRPTDTQYF. Here the CDR3 DNA reads TGCGCCAGCAGCCAAGTAGGGACTAGCCGACCGACAGATACGCAGTATTTT.